This record concerns one T cell receptor (beta chain) sequence. The antigen it recognizes is unknown. No much larger clone is present one base from it, and per-base qualities are unavailable. This sample was included in a study of T cell changes during pregnancy in multiple sclerosis (dated by TCRdb to the late 2010s). In the study overall: The study looked at changes in the T cell repertoire across pregnancy in women with multiple sclerosis.

The receptor library was made with the immunoSEQ multiplex PCR assay. TCRdb stores this immuneACCESS table with in-frame sequences only. Part of the clones is absent; in the studies checked, under half of the shortfall reflects unresolved V genes, and no reason is known for the rest. Present in this sample are around 95,000 clones, 92% of which were seen just once. 1.9% of the sample belongs to the ten largest clones. From the cysteine up to the phenylalanine, the CDR3 has a length of 17 residues. CDR3 DNA only is kept here, 51 bases in frame from base 1. Taken from the germline V gene (reference sequence), the CDR1 and CDR2 loops are MNHEY and SMNVEV. V trim: 2 bases; J trim: 0 bases; unmatched bases: 9.

The sequence was collected from a female donor with multiple sclerosis, enrolled in a pregnancy study. The sequencing here drew on peripheral blood, taken after pregnancy. The chain is made from TRBV27 and TRBJ1-2, with 7 junctional bases fitting TRBD1. The DNA reads as follows: TGTGCCAGCAGTTTAAAGTCAGGGGGACGGCCTAACTATGGCTACACCTTC. This codes for CASSLKSGGRPNYGYTF.